The present entry profiles one TCR beta chain with its context. Its specificity is not known. Primers for the PCR totalled 60 Vbeta and 13 Jbeta. This table comes from immunoSEQ multiplex PCR, and its TCRdb copy is limited to in-frame clones, with some not included. The table lists 140,000 to 150,000 clones. This sample is part of a study of cytomegalovirus exposure and HLA in healthy donors. Study details: Counted in an early data release were about 85 million unique TCRs from HLA-typed donors. General study results and limits: The study found most TCR sequences rare, yet found some public TCRs in many donors.

Sequencing input: PBMCs. The source of this sequence is a male donor in good health and CMV-seronegative.

The CDR3 spells CASSFGQLGNYEQYF. CDR3 coding DNA: TGTGCCAGCAGTTTCGGACAGTTAGGGAATTACGAGCAGTACTTC. The chain uses TRBV6-5 and TRBJ2-7; a possible D gene is TRBD1 (6 bases). V was cut by 4 bases and J by 4 bases, with 17 bases left in between. Germline CDR1 MNHEY, CDR2 SVGAGI. The CDR3 sequence is 15 residues long.